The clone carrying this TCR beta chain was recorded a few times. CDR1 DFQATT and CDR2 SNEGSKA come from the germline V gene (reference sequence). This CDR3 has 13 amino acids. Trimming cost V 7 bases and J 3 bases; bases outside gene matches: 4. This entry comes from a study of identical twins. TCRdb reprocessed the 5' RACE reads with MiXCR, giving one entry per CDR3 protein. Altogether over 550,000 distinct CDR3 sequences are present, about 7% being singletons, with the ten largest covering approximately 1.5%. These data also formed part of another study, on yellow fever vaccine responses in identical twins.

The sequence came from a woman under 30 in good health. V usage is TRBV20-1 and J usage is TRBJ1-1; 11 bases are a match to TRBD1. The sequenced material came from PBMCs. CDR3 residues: CSGTGGADTEAFF. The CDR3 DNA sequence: TGCAGTGGGACAGGGGGCGCGGACACTGAAGCTTTCTTT.